The TCR beta chain under discussion was sequenced for a study of shared clonotypes between healthy human individuals. Deep level was the assay's run setting. The authors distributed each subset's genomic DNA evenly over several immunoSEQ plates. Method: immunoSEQ multiplex PCR; TCRdb's copy keeps in-frame clones and lacks some. This sample has about 2.4 million clones; 93% occur once, and the top ten carry around 0.37%. Trimming cost V 1 base and J 3 bases; bases outside gene matches: 4. From germline, CDR1 is MDHEN and CDR2 SYDVKM. CDR3 length: 16 amino acids. All donors were healthy HIV-negative adults lacking recent acute infections or vaccinations.

The receptor comes from a man aged 18 to 35 in good health. Some clones in this sample may be carry-over from other donors' samples. The sequenced material came from naive CD4+ T cells from PBMCs. The subset: CD45RA+ positively selected. This rearrangement joins TRBV28 to TRBJ2-1, with 9 positions matching TRBD1. The CDR3: CASSLSGQGHYNEQFF. Here the CDR3 DNA reads TGTGCCAGCAGTTTATCGGGACAGGGCCACTACAATGAGCAGTTCTTC. The full variable domain, completed using reference TRBV28 and TRBJ2-1, is DVKVTQSSRYLVKRTGEKVFLECVQDMDHENMFWYRQDPGLGLRLIYFSYDVKMKEKGDIPEGYSVSREKKERFSLILESASTNQTSMYLCASSLSGQGHYNEQFFGPGTRLTVL.